The rows below give T cell receptor beta chains drawn from one sample of a study of cytomegalovirus exposure and HLA in healthy donors. Using immunoSEQ multiplex PCR, the repertoire was profiled, and TCRdb retains in-frame clones only, with some absent. Seen here are 70,000 to 95,000 clones, approximately 80% observed once, and the top ten hold 4% to 5.5%. The sequencing sample was made of PBMCs. The receptors shown here come from a man aged 25-45 years in good health and CMV-seropositive. Both conserved end residues are part of each CDR3. The D gene is left open where the match is weak. Size is stated for part of the rows, as once, few or many counts, or as a class when the clone is expanded.

-	TRBJ2-7	TRBV27	-	CASSSLYGGNEQYF	TGTGCCAGCAGTTCACTATATGGCGGGAACGAGCAGTACTTC
-	TRBJ2-2	TRBV5-6	TRBD2	CASSLALAGHTGELFF	TGTGCCAGCAGCTTGGCGCTAGCGGGGCACACCGGGGAGCTGTTTTTT
-	TRBJ1-4	TRBV27	TRBD1	CASSLDDRGGEKLFF	TGTGCCAGCAGTTTAGACGACAGGGGAGGTGAAAAACTGTTTTTT
few	TRBJ2-7	TRBV13	-	CASSRFAGIYEQYF	TGTGCCAGCAGCCGGTTTGCGGGAATCTACGAGCAGTACTTC
medium-sized	TRBJ1-4	TRBV5-6	TRBD1	CASSTLPGDRVEKLFF	TGTGCCAGCAGCACACTCCCCGGTGACAGGGTTGAAAAACTGTTTTTT
-	TRBJ1-6	TRBV15	TRBD1	CATSSPDRSVNSPLHF	TGTGCCACCAGCAGCCCGGACAGGAGTGTTAATTCACCCCTCCACTTT
-	TRBJ2-3	TRBV11-2	TRBD2	CASTSGGQRGDTQYF	TGTGCCAGCACTTCGGGAGGCCAGCGGGGGGATACGCAGTATTTT
once	TRBJ2-1	TRBV9	TRBD2	CASSVSGGEGNEQFF	TGTGCCAGCAGCGTCAGCGGGGGGGAGGGCAATGAGCAGTTCTTC
-	TRBJ1-2	TRBV25-1	TRBD1	CASSEGQGIPIYGYTF	TGTGCCAGCAGTGAAGGACAGGGAATACCGATCTATGGCTACACCTTC
-	TRBJ2-5	TRBV6-1	-	CASSEESERSETQYF	TGTGCCAGCAGTGAAGAGTCTGAGCGGTCGGAGACCCAGTACTTC
-	TRBJ2-7	TRBV6-5	TRBD2	CASSYGTSGSYEQYF	TGTGCCAGCAGTTACGGGACTAGCGGCTCCTACGAGCAGTACTTC
-	TRBJ2-1	TRBV7-2	-	CASSPQGGGISYNEQFF	TGTGCCAGCAGCCCTCAAGGGGGGGGGATCTCCTACAATGAGCAGTTCTTC
-	TRBJ1-5	TRBV6-1	TRBD1	CASSTGGADQPQHF	TGTGCCAGCAGTACAGGGGGCGCGGATCAGCCCCAGCATTTT
-	TRBJ2-7	TRBV7-2	-	CASSFPGLSPYEQYF	TGTGCCAGCAGCTTCCCGGGACTTAGTCCCTACGAGCAGTACTTC
-	TRBJ1-2	TRBV18	-	CASSLTGPDNYGYTF	TGTGCCAGCTCATTGACAGGTCCCGATAACTATGGCTACACCTTC
once	TRBJ1-2	TRBV28	-	CASISPGDYGYTF	TGTGCCAGCATTTCCCCAGGGGACTATGGCTACACCTTC
-	TRBJ2-5	TRBV5-4	-	CASSFYPNSQETQYF	TGTGCCAGCAGCTTCTATCCCAACTCGCAAGAGACCCAGTACTTC
-	TRBJ1-1	TRBV27	-	CASSPRSGRGTEAFF	TGTGCCAGCAGTCCTCGATCAGGGAGGGGAACTGAAGCTTTCTTT
-	TRBJ1-1	TRBV7-2	-	CASSAPLRGTEAFF	TGTGCCAGCAGCGCACCCCTCAGGGGCACTGAAGCTTTCTTT
-	TRBJ2-1	TRBV19	TRBD1	CASAPGTGKSAYNEQFF	TGTGCCAGTGCCCCCGGGACAGGGAAATCAGCCTACAATGAGCAGTTCTTC
-	TRBJ1-3	TRBV19	TRBD1	CASNRGRGNTIYF	TGTGCCAGCAACAGGGGGCGAGGAAACACCATATATTTT
-	TRBJ2-1	TRBV15	TRBD2	CATSRVSGSRVNNEQFF	TGTGCCACCAGCAGGGTTAGCGGGAGTCGGGTGAACAATGAGCAGTTCTTC
once	TRBJ1-4	TRBV19	-	CASSNTGMSEKLFF	TGTGCCAGTAGTAACACAGGGATGAGTGAAAAACTGTTTTTT
few	TRBJ2-1	TRBV14	-	CASSQEGGWTPKYNEQFF	TGTGCCAGCAGCCAAGAAGGAGGGTGGACCCCTAAATACAATGAGCAGTTCTTC
few	TRBJ2-5	TRBV7-2	-	CASSLGVGAGQETQYF	TGTGCCAGCAGCTTAGGCGTGGGGGCAGGACAAGAGACCCAGTACTTC
-	TRBJ1-1	TRBV5-1	TRBD1	CASSSGQGVRNTEAFF	TGCGCCAGCAGCTCGGGACAGGGTGTAAGGAACACTGAAGCTTTCTTT
few	TRBJ1-2	TRBV27	TRBD1	CASSLLGQGSNYGYTF	TGTGCCAGCAGTTTACTGGGACAGGGGTCTAACTATGGCTACACCTTC
-	TRBJ2-4	TRBV7-9	TRBD1	CASSFTGALAKNIQYF	TGTGCCAGCAGCTTCACAGGGGCCCTAGCCAAAAACATTCAGTACTTC
few	TRBJ2-3	TRBV6-5	-	CASSYSSPTDTQYF	TGTGCCAGCAGTTACAGTAGCCCCACAGATACGCAGTATTTT
-	TRBJ2-5	TRBV7-9	TRBD2	CASSLGSSGTQETQYF	TGTGCCAGCAGCTTAGGATCTAGCGGGACTCAAGAGACCCAGTACTTC